This T cell receptor (beta chain) comes out of a study of OX40 agonist ivuxolimab in advanced cancers. Study-wide background: Patients were treated with ivuxolimab, an agonistic anti-OX40 (CD134) antibody. General study points: Expanded clones belonging to CD8+ T cells outnumbered, on average, those of CD4+.

Germline values: CDR1 MNHEY, CDR2 SVGAGI. CDR3 length equals 13 residues. The junction had 3 bases not matched to a gene; V was cut back by 6 bases and J by 3 bases. Sampled blood was obtained at baseline, cycle 4 day 1, and cycle 7 day 1. Note on this clone: Its specificity is not known.

The table came from immunoSEQ multiplex PCR; TCRdb's copy has only in-frame clones and leaves some out. The table lists approximately 38,000 clones, roughly 90% of them singletons. The sample here was CD4+ or CD8+ T cells sorted from blood, taken in a trial of the OX40 agonist ivuxolimab. The rearrangement links TRBV6-5 to TRBJ1-1; 8 bases map to TRBD1. The receptor's source is an adult with an advanced solid tumor such as melanoma, head and neck, liver or kidney cancer. The CDR3 here is CASRGQGDTEAFF. CDR3 DNA: TGTGCCAGCAGAGGACAGGGTGACACTGAAGCTTTCTTT.